This T cell receptor beta chain stems from a study of CD8+ T cells in alopecia areata. The treatment here: oral pan-JAK inhibitor, 5-10 mg twice daily. Extracted from the samples, RNA was reverse transcribed into cDNA to serve as the sequencing template. TCRdb keeps only in-frame clones here, not all; method: immunoSEQ multiplex PCR. This sample has some 110,000 clones; 58% occur once, and the top ten carry more than 25%. The V end lost 10 bases, the J end lost 7 bases, and 10 bases lay between the germline ends. The CDR3 runs 10 residues. Germline CDR1 and CDR2: SGHTA and FQGNSA. This clonotype was obtained from a human donor with alopecia areata. The chain carries TRBV7-2 and TRBJ2-5; D is uncertain. Sequenced here: CD8+ T cells sorted from blood, sampled at week 4, from a patient treated with tofacitinib. The CDR3 loop is CATPWPTQYF. CDR3 nucleotide sequence: TGTGCCACCCCATGGCCGACCCAGTACTTC. Using reference TRBV7-2 and TRBJ2-5 for the parts outside the CDR3, the full variable domain is GAGVSQSPSNKVTEKGKDVELRCDPISGHTALYWYRQSLGQGLEFLIYFQGNSAPDKSGLPSDRFSAERTGGSVSTLTIQRTQQEDSAVYLCATPWPTQYFGPGTRLLVL.